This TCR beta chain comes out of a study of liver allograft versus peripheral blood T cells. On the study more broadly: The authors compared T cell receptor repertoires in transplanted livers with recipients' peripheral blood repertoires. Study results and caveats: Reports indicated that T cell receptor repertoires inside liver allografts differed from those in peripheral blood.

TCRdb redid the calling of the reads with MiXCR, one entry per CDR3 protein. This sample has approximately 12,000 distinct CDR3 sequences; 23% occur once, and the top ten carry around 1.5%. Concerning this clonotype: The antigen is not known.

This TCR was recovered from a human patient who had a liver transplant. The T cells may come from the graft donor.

The CDR3 reads CATSEAWTYEQYF. The CDR3 coding sequence is TGTGCCACCAGTGAGGCCTGGACCTACGAGCAGTACTTC. This chain connects TRBV24-1 to TRBJ2-7; D is unclear. The CDR3 has 13 amino acids. Trimming shortened V by 4 bases and J by 2 bases, and 8 bases separated the two germline ends. Germline CDR1 reads KGHDR; CDR2 reads SFDVKD.